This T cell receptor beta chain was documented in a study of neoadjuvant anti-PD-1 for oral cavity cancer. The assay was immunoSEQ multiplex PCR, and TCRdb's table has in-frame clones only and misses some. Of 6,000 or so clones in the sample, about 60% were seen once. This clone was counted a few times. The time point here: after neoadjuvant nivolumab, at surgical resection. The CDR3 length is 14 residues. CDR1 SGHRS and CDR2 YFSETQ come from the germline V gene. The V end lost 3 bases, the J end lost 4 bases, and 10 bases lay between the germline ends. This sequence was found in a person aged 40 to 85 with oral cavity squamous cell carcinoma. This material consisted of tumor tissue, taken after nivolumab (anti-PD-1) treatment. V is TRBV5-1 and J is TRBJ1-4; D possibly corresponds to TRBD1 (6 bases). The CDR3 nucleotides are TGCGCCAGCAGCTCCGGGGGCGTTAATGAAAAACTGTTTTTT. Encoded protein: CASSSGGVNEKLFF.